A selection of T cell receptor beta chains follows, all from one sample in a study of shared clonotypes between healthy human individuals. Data came from immunoSEQ multiplex PCR; TCRdb stores just in-frame clones and leaves some out. The table includes a few million clones, roughly nine tenths detected once. The sample comprised naive CD4+ T cells sorted from blood. All receptors derive from a man aged 18 to 30 in good health. Each CDR3 is given with its conserved first and last residue. D genes are given only for firm matches. Where a row states a size, it is once, few, many or the class of an expanded clone; other rows omit it.

J: TRBJ1-4; V: TRBV5-1; size: .; D: .; CDR3: CASSLGRAFNEKLFF; DNA: TGCGCCAGCAGCTTGGGCAGGGCCTTTAATGAAAAACTGTTTTTT
J: TRBJ1-1; V: TRBV19; size: .; D: .; CDR3: CASSIVWNTEAFF; DNA: TGTGCCAGTAGTATAGTCTGGAACACTGAAGCTTTCTTT
J: TRBJ2-7; V: TRBV27; size: .; D: .; CDR3: CASSLGGSRTYEQYF; DNA: TGTGCCAGCAGTTTAGGGGGCTCGCGAACCTACGAGCAGTACTTC
J: TRBJ1-1; V: TRBV28; size: .; D: .; CDR3: CASSFGQREAFF; DNA: TGTGCCAGCAGTTTCGGACAGAGAGAAGCTTTCTTT
J: TRBJ1-1; V: TRBV5-6; size: once; D: .; CDR3: CASSQTGFATEAFF; DNA: TGTGCCAGCAGCCAAACAGGGTTTGCCACTGAAGCTTTCTTT
J: TRBJ2-1; V: TRBV9; size: .; D: TRBD2; CDR3: CASSVGSGTSGYNEQFF; DNA: TGTGCCAGCAGCGTAGGATCCGGGACTAGCGGCTACAATGAGCAGTTCTTC
J: TRBJ1-5; V: TRBV10-3; size: .; D: .; CDR3: CAISESTGGQPQHF; DNA: TGTGCCATCAGTGAGTCGACGGGAGGTCAGCCCCAGCATTTT
J: TRBJ1-4; V: TRBV5-6; size: .; D: .; CDR3: CASSLFGGGEKLFF; DNA: TGTGCCAGCAGCTTGTTCGGAGGCGGTGAAAAACTGTTTTTT
J: TRBJ1-2; V: TRBV7-8; size: .; D: .; CDR3: CASSSDRFLNYGYTF; DNA: TGTGCCAGCAGCTCCGACAGATTTCTTAACTATGGCTACACCTTC
J: TRBJ1-1; V: TRBV2; size: .; D: .; CDR3: CASSDAGIAEAFF; DNA: TGTGCCAGCAGTGACGCAGGGATTGCTGAAGCTTTCTTT
J: TRBJ1-6; V: TRBV4-1; size: once; D: .; CDR3: CASSRLANSPLHF; DNA: TGCGCCAGCAGCCGACTAGCCAATTCACCCCTCCACTTT
J: TRBJ2-3; V: TRBV2; size: .; D: TRBD2; CDR3: CASSRASGVGDTQYF; DNA: TGTGCCAGCAGTCGGGCTAGCGGGGTGGGGGATACGCAGTATTTT
J: TRBJ1-3; V: TRBV18; size: .; D: .; CDR3: CASSFDRSPSGNTIYF; DNA: TGTGCCAGCTCATTTGACAGAAGCCCCTCTGGAAACACCATATATTTT
J: TRBJ2-7; V: TRBV6-1; size: .; D: TRBD1; CDR3: CASRSQGQGFEQYF; DNA: TGTGCCAGCAGAAGTCAAGGACAGGGGTTCGAGCAGTACTTC
J: TRBJ1-3; V: TRBV10-1; size: .; D: .; CDR3: CASSESGREPGNTIYF; DNA: TGCGCCAGCAGTGAGTCGGGCAGGGAGCCTGGAAACACCATATATTTT
J: TRBJ1-2; V: TRBV14; size: .; D: .; CDR3: CASSQDGIYGYTF; DNA: TGTGCCAGCAGCCAAGATGGTATCTATGGCTACACCTTC
J: TRBJ2-5; V: TRBV9; size: .; D: .; CDR3: CASSPDRNQETQYF; DNA: TGTGCCAGCAGCCCAGACAGAAACCAAGAGACCCAGTACTTC
J: TRBJ1-1; V: TRBV5-1; size: once; D: .; CDR3: CASSLVAGTLNTEAFF; DNA: TGCGCCAGCAGCTTGGTGGCAGGGACTTTGAACACTGAAGCTTTCTTT
J: TRBJ2-7; V: TRBV6-1; size: .; D: TRBD1; CDR3: CASSLGGGSYEQYF; DNA: TGTGCCAGCAGTTTAGGGGGCGGCTCCTACGAGCAGTACTTC
J: TRBJ1-3; V: TRBV9; size: .; D: .; CDR3: CASSVDPGTIYF; DNA: TGTGCCAGCAGCGTAGATCCTGGCACCATATATTTT
J: TRBJ1-6; V: TRBV6-6; size: .; D: TRBD1; CDR3: CASSQGGGQGNSPLHF; DNA: TGTGCCAGCAGCCAGGGCGGGGGACAGGGCAATTCACCCCTCCACTTT
J: TRBJ2-7; V: TRBV5-5; size: once; D: .; CDR3: CASSQEGGQLTSYEQYF; DNA: TGCGCCAGCAGCCAAGAGGGGGGACAGCTAACCTCCTACGAGCAGTACTTC
J: TRBJ1-2; V: TRBV15; size: .; D: .; CDR3: CATRPGAGPPNYGYTF; DNA: TGTGCCACCCGCCCCGGCGCAGGTCCTCCTAACTATGGCTACACCTTC
J: TRBJ1-5; V: TRBV7-3; size: .; D: .; CDR3: CASSRNAGQPQHF; DNA: TGTGCCAGCAGCCGGAACGCGGGGCAGCCCCAGCATTTT
J: TRBJ2-1; V: TRBV19; size: .; D: TRBD2; CDR3: CASSILTGGRHEQFF; DNA: TGTGCCAGTAGTATCCTTACGGGAGGGAGGCATGAGCAGTTCTTC
J: TRBJ2-4; V: TRBV7-2; size: .; D: TRBD1; CDR3: CASSPPPGQGVGAKNIQYF; DNA: TGTGCCAGCAGTCCACCACCTGGACAGGGGGTTGGTGCCAAAAACATTCAGTACTTC